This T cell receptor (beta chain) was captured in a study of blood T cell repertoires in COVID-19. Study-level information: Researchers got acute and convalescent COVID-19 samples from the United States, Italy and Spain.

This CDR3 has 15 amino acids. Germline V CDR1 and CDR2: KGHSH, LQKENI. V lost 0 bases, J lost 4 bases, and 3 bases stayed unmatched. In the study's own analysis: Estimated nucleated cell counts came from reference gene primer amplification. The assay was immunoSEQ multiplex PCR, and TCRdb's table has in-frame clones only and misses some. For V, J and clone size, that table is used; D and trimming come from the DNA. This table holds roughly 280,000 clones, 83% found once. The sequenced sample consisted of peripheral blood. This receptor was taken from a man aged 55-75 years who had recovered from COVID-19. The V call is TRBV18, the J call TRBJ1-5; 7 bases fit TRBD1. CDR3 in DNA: TGTGCCAGCTCACCACCGGGACAGTCAAATCAGCCCCAGCATTTT. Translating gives CASSPPGQSNQPQHF.